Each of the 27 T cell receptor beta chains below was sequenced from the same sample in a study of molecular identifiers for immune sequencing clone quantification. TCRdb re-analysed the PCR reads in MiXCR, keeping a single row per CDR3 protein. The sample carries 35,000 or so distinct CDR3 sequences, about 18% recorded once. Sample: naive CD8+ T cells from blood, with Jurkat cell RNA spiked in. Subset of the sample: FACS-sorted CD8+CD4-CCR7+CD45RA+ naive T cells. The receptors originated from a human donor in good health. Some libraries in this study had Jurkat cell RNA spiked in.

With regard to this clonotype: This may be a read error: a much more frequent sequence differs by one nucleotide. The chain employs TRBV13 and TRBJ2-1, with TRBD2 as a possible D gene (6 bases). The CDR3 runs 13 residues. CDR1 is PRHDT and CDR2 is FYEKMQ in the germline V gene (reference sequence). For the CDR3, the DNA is TGTGCCAGCAGCTTAGTTGTGTTCCGGGAGCAGCTCTTC. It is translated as CASSLVVFREQLF.

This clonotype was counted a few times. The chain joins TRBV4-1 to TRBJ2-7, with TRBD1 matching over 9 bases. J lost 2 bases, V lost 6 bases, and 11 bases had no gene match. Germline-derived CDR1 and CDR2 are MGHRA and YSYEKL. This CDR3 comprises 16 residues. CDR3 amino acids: CASSHGGGTGTYEQYF. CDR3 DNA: TGCGCCAGCAGTCATGGGGGTGGGACAGGGACCTACGAGCAGTACTTC.

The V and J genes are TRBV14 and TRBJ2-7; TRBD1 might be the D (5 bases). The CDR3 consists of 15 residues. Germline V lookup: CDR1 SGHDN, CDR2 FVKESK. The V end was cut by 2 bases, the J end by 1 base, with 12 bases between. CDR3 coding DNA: TGTGCCAGCAGCCAACCGACAGCGAAGTCCTACGAGCAGTACTTC. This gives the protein CASSQPTAKSYEQYF.

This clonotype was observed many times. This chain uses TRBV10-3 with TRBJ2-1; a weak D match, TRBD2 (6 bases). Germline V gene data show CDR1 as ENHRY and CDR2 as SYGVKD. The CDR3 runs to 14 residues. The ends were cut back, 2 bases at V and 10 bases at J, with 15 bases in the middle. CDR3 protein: CAISEAGMDWEQFF. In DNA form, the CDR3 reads TGTGCCATCAGTGAGGCGGGAATGGATTGGGAGCAGTTCTTC.

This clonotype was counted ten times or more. The DNA for the CDR3 is TGCGCCAGCAGCCAAGATTTTGGGTTGGGGCAGTACTTC. As protein: CASSQDFGLGQYF. The genes are TRBV4-3 and TRBJ2-7; no reliable D call. The CDR3 length is 13 residues. The V gene's germline CDR1 is LGHNA and CDR2 YSLEER. V shed 0 bases and J shed 9 bases, with 12 bases lying between them.

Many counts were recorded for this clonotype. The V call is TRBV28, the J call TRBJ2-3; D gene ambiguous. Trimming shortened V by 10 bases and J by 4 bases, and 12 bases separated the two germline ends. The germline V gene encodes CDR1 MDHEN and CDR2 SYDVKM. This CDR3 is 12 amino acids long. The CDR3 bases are TGTGCCATCGGCGAGTGGGCAGATACGCAGTATTTT. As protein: CAIGEWADTQYF.

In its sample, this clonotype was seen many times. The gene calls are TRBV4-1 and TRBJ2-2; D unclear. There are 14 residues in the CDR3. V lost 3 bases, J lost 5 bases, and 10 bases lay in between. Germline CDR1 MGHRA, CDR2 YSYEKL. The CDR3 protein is CASSHWVRTGELFF. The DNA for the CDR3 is TGCGCCAGCAGCCATTGGGTGAGGACCGGGGAGCTGTTTTTT.

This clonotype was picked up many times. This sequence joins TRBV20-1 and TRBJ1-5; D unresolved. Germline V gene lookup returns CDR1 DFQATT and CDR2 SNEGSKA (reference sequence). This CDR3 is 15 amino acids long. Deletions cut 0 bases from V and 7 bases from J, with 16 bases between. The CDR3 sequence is CSAREGHVGFQPQHF. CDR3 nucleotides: TGCAGTGCTAGAGAGGGCCACGTGGGTTTCCAGCCCCAGCATTTT.

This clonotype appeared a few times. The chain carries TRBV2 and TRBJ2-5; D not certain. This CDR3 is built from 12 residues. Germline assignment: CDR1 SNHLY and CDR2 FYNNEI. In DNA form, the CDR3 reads TGTGCGAAAGGTGGGCTCCAAGAGACCCAGTACTTC. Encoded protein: CAKGGLQETQYF.

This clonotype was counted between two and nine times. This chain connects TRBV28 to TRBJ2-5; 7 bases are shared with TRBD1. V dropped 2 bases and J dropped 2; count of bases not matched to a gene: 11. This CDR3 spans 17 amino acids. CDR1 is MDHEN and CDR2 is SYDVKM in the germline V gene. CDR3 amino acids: CASSLNPRTGRQETQYF. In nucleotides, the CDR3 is TGTGCCAGCAGTTTAAACCCCCGGACAGGTCGGCAAGAGACCCAGTACTTC.

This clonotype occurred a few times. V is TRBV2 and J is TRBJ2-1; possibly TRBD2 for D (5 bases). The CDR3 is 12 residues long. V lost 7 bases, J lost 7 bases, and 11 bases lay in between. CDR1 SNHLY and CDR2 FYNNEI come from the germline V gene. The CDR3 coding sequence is TGTGCCAGCAAAGGACTGGGAAATGAGCAGTTCTTC. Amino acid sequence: CASKGLGNEQFF.

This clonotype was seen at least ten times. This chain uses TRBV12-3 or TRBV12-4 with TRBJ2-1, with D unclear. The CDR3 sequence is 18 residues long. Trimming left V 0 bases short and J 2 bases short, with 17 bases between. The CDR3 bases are TGTGCCAGCAGTTTAGCACGTTACACAGCCAGACCCTACAATGAGCAGTTCTTC. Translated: CASSLARYTARPYNEQFF.

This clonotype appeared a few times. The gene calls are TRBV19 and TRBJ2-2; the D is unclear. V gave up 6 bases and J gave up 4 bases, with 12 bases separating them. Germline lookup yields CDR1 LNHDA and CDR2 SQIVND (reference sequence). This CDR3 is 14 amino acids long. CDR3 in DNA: TGTGCCAGTAGCGGATCTTTCCTCACCGGGGAGCTGTTTTTT. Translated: CASSGSFLTGELFF. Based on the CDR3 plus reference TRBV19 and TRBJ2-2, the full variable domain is DGGITQSPKYLFRKEGQNVTLSCEQNLNHDAMYWYRQDPGQGLRLIYYSQIVNDFQKGDIAEGYSVSREKKESFPLTVTSAQKNPTAFYLCASSGSFLTGELFFGEGSRLTVL.

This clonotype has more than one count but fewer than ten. CDR3 residues: CASNGRREKIYEQYF. In DNA, the CDR3 is TGTGCCAGCAATGGTAGGCGGGAGAAAATCTACGAGCAGTACTTC. V and J are TRBV2 and TRBJ2-7; 7 positions agree with TRBD2. With V trimmed by 7 bases and J by 3 bases, 12 bases remained unmatched. The CDR3 is 15 amino acids. From germline, CDR1 is SNHLY and CDR2 FYNNEI.

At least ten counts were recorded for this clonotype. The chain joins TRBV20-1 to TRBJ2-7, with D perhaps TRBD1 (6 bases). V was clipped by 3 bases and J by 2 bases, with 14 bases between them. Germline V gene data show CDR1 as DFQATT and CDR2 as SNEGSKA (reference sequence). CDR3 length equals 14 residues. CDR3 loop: CSASDLDSTYEQYF. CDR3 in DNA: TGCAGTGCTAGTGACCTGGACAGTACCTACGAGCAGTACTTC.

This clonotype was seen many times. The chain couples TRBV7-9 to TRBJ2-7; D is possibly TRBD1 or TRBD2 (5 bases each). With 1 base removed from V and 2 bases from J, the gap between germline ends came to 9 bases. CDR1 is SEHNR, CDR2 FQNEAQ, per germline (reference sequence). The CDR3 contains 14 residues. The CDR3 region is CASSLDGDPYEQYF. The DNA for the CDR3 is TGTGCCAGCAGCTTAGATGGGGACCCCTACGAGCAGTACTTC.

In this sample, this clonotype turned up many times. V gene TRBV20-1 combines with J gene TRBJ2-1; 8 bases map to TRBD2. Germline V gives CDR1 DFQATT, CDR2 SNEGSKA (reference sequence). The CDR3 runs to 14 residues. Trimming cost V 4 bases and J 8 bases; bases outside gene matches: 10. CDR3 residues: CSAIERETRYEQFF. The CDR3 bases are TGCAGTGCTATAGAGCGGGAGACGAGGTATGAGCAGTTCTTC.

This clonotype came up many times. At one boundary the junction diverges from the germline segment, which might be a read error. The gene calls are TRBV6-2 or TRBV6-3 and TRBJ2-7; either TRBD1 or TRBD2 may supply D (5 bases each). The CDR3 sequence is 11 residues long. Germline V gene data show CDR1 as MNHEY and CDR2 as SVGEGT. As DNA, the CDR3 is TGTGCCAGCAGGGGACCTGAGGGGTCGGACTTC. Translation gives CASRGPEGSDF.

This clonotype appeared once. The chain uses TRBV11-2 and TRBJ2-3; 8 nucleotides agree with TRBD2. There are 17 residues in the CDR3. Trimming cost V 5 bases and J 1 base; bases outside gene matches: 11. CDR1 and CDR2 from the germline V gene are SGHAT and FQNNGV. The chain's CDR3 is CASSGYPGTSRTDTQYF. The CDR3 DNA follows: TGTGCCAGCAGCGGTTACCCCGGGACTAGTCGCACAGATACGCAGTATTTT.

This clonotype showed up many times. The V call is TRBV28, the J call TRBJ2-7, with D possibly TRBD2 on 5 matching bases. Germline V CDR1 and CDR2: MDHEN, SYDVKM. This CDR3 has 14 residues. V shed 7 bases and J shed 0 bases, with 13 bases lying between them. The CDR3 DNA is TGTGCCAGCACGATAGCGCCCTCCTCCTACGAGCAGTACTTC. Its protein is CASTIAPSSYEQYF.

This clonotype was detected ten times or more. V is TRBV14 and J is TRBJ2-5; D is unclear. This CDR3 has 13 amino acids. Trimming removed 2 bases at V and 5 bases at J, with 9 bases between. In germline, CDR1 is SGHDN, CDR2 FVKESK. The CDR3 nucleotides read TGTGCCAGCAGCCAATGGGCGGCGGAGACCCAGTACTTC. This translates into CASSQWAAETQYF.

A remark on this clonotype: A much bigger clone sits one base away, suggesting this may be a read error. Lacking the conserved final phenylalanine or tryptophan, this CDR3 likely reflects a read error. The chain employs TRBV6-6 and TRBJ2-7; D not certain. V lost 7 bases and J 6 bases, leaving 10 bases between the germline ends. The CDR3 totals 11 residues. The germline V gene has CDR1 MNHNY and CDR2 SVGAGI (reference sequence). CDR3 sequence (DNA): TGTGCCAGCACCGACTCGTTCGAGCAGTACCTC. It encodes CASTDSFEQYL.

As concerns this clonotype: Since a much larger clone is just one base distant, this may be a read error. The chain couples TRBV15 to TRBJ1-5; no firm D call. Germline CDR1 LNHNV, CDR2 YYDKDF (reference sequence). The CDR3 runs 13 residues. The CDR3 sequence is CATSRGSRTPRHF. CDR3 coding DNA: TGTGCCACCAGCAGGGGATCACGAACGCCCCGGCATTTT.

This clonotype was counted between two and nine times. CDR3 sequence reads: CASSQGPEIEQFF. The CDR3 DNA is TGTGCCAGCAGCCAAGGGCCCGAGATTGAGCAGTTCTTC. This chain joins TRBV4-2 and TRBJ2-1; D not certain. In germline, CDR1 is LGHNA, CDR2 YNFKEQ. V lost 1 base, J lost 9 bases, and 10 bases lay in between. CDR3 size: 13 residues.

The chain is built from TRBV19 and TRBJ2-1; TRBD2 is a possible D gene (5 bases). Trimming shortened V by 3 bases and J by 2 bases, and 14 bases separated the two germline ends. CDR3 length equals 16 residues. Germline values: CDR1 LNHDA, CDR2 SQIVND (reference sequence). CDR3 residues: CASSIGTRGTYNEQFF. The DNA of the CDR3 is TGTGCCAGTAGTATCGGTACCAGAGGGACCTACAATGAGCAGTTCTTC.

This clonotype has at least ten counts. The CDR3 coding sequence is TGTGCCAGCAGCCGCCGGGGGGGGCTGAGGCGCACAGATACGCAGTATTTT. This gives the protein CASSRRGGLRRTDTQYF. This chain uses TRBV7-8 with TRBJ2-3; 8 bases are shared with TRBD2. There are 17 residues in the CDR3. The germline gives CDR1 SGHVS, CDR2 FQNEAQ. V gave up 5 bases and J gave up 1 base; unmatched junction bases: 11.

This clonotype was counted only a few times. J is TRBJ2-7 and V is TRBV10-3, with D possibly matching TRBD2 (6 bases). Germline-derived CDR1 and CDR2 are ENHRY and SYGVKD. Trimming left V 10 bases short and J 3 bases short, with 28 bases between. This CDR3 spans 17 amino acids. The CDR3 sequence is CATAAPAGPAGIYEQYF. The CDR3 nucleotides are TGTGCCACCGCCGCGCCGGCGGGGCCCGCGGGTATCTACGAGCAGTACTTC.